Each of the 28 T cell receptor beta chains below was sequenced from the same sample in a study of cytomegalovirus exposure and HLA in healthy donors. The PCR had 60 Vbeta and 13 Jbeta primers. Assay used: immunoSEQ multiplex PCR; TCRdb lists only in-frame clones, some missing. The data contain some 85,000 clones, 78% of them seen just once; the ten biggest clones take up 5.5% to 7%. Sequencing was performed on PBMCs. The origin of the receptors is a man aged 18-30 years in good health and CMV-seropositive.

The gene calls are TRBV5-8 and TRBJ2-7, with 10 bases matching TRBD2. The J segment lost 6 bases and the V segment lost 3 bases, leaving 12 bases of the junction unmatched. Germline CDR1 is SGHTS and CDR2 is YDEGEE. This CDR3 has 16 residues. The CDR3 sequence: CASSSGLAEGRGEQYF. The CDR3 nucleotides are TGTGCCAGCAGCTCTGGACTAGCGGAGGGACGGGGCGAGCAGTACTTC. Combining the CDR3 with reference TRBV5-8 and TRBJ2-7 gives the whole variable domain EAGVTQSPTHLIKTRGQQATLRCSPISGHTSVYWYQQALGLGLQFLLWYDEGEERNRGNFPPRFSGRQFPNYSSELNVNALELEDSALYLCASSSGLAEGRGEQYFGPGTRLTVT.

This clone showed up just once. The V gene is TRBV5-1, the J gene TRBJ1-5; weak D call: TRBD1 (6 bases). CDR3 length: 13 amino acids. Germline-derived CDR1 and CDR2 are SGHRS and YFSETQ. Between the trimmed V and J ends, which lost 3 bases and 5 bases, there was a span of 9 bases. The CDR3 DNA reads TGCGCCAGCAGCTCGGACAGTTATCAGCCCCAGCATTTT. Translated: CASSSDSYQPQHF.

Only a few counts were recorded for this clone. CDR3 in amino acids: CASSLAGLGTEAFF. CDR3 in DNA: TGCGCCAGCAGCTTGGCGGGACTGGGGACTGAAGCTTTCTTT. This chain connects TRBV5-1 to TRBJ1-1; a weak D match, TRBD1 (5 bases). Germline assignment: CDR1 SGHRS and CDR2 YFSETQ. This CDR3 is 14 amino acids long. Trimming left V 0 bases short and J 5 bases short, with 11 bases between.

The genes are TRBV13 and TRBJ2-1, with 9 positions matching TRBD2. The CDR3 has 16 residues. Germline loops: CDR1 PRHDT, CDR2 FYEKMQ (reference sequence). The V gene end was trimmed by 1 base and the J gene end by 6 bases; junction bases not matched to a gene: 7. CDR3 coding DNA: TGTGCCAGCAGCTTAGCGCTAGCGGGAACCCGCAATGAGCAGTTCTTC. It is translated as CASSLALAGTRNEQFF.

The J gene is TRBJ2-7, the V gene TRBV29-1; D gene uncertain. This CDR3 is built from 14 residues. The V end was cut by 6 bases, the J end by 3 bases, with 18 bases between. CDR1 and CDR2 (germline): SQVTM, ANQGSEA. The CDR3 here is CSVRPDSSLYEQYF. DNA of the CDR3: TGCAGCGTCCGACCAGACTCCTCCCTCTACGAGCAGTACTTC.

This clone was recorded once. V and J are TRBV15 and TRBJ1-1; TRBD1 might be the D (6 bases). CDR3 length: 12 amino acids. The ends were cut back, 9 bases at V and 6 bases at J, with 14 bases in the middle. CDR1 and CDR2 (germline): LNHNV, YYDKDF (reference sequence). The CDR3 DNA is TGTGCCACGCTGGACAGTTCGGCTGAAGCTTTCTTT. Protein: CATLDSSAEAFF.

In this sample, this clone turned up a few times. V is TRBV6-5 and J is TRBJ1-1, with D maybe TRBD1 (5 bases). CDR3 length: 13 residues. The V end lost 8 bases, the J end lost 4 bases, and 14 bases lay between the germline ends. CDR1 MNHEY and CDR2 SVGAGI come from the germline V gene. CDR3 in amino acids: CASVRGEGTEAFF. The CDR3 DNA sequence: TGTGCCAGCGTGCGAGGGGAGGGCACTGAAGCTTTCTTT.

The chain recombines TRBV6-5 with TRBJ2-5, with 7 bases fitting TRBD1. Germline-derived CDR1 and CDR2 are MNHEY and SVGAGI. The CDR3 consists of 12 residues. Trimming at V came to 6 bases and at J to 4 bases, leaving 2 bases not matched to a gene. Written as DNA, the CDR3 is TGTGCCAGCAGGACAGGGAGAGAGACCCAGTACTTC. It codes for CASRTGRETQYF.

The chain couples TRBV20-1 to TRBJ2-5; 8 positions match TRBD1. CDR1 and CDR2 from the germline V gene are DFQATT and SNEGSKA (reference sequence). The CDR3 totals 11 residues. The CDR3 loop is CGVHRGETQYF. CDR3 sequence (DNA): TGCGGGGTCCACAGGGGGGAGACCCAGTACTTC.

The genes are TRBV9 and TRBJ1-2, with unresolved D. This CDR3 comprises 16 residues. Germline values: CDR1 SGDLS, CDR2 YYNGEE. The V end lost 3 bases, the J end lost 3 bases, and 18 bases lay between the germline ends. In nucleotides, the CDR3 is TGTGCCAGCAGCGAGGCCCTCGCGGGCGTCCACTATGGCTACACCTTC. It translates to CASSEALAGVHYGYTF.

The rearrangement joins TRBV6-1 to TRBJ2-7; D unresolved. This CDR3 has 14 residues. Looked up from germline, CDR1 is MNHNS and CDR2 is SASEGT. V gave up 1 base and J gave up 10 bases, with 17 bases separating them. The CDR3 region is CASSEVPPHTRQYF. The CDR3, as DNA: TGTGCCAGCAGTGAAGTCCCCCCTCACACCCGACAGTACTTC.

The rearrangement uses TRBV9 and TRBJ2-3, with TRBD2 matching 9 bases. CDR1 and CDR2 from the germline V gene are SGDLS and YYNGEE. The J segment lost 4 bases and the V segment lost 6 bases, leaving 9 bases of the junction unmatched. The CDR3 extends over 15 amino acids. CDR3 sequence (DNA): TGTGCCAGCAAGGAGGGACTAGCTTTATCAGATACGCAGTATTTT. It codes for CASKEGLALSDTQYF. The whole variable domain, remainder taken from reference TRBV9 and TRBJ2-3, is DSGVTQTPKHLITATGQRVTLRCSPRSGDLSVYWYQQSLDQGLQFLIQYYNGEERAKGNILERFSAQQFPDLHSELNLSSLELGDSALYFCASKEGLALSDTQYFGPGTRLTVL.

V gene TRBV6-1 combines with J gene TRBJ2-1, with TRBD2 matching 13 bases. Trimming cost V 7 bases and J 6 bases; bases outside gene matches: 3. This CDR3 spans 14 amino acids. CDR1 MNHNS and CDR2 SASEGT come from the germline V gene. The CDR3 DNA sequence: TGTGCCAGCAAGCGACTAGCGGGAGGCAATGAGCAGTTCTTC. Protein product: CASKRLAGGNEQFF.

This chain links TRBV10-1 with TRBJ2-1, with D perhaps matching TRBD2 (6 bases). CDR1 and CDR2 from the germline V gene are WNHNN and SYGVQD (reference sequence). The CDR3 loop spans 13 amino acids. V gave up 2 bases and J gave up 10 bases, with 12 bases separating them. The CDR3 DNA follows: TGCGCCAGCAGTGAGGTGGGAGGAGCCGAGCAGTTCTTC. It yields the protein CASSEVGGAEQFF.

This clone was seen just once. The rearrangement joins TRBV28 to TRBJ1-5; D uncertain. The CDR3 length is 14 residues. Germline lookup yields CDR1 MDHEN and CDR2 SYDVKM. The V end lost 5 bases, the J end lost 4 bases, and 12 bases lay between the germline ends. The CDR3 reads CASSVDTYNQPQHF. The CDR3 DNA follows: TGTGCCAGCAGTGTTGACACATATAATCAGCCCCAGCATTTT.

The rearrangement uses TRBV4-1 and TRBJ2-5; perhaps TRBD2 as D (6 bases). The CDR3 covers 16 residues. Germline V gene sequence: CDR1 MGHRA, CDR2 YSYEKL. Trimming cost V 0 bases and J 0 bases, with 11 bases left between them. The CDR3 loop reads CASSQDGGANQETQYF. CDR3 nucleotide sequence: TGCGCCAGCAGCCAAGATGGCGGGGCCAACCAAGAGACCCAGTACTTC.

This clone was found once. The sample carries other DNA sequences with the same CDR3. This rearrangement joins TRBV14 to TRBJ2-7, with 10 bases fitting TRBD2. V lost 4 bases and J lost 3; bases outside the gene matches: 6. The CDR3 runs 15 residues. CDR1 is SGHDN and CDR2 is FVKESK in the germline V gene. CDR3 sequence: CASSPLAGKIYEQYF. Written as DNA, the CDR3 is TGTGCCAGCAGCCCACTAGCGGGAAAGATCTACGAGCAGTACTTC.

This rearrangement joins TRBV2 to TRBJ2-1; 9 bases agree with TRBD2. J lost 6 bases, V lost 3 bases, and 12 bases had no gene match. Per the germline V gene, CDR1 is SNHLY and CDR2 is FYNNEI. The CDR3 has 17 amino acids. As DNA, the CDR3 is TGTGCCAGCAGTGATAATAGCGGGAGCAGTAACAGCAATGAGCAGTTCTTC. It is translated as CASSDNSGSSNSNEQFF.

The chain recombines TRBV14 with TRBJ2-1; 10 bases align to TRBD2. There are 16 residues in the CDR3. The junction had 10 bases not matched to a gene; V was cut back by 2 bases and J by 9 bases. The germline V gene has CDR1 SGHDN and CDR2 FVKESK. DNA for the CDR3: TGTGCCAGCAGCCAATATGGCCTAGCGGGAGTCGGTGAGCAGTTCTTC. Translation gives CASSQYGLAGVGEQFF. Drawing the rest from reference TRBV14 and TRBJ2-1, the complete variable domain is EAGVTQFPSHSVIEKGQTVTLRCDPISGHDNLYWYRRVMGKEIKFLLHFVKESKQDESGMPNNRFLAERTGGTYSTLKVQPAELEDSGVYFCASSQYGLAGVGEQFFGPGTRLTVL.

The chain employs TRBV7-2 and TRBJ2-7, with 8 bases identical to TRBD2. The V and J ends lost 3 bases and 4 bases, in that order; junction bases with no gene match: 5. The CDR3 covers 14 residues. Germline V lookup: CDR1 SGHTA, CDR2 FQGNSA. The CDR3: CASSFQAGVYEQYF. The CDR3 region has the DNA TGTGCCAGCAGCTTTCAAGCGGGAGTGTACGAGCAGTACTTC.

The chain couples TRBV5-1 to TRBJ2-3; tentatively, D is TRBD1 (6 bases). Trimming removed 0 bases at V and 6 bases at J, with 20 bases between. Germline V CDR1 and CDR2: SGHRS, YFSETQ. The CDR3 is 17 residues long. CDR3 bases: TGCGCCAGCAGCTTGGCCGGCGACAGGATGAGGGTCGATACGCAGTATTTT. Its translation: CASSLAGDRMRVDTQYF.

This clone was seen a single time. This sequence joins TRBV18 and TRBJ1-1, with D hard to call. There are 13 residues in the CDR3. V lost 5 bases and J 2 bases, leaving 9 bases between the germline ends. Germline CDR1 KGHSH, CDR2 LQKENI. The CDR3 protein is CASSSTSNTEAFF. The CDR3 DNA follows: TGTGCCAGCTCATCGACAAGTAACACTGAAGCTTTCTTT.

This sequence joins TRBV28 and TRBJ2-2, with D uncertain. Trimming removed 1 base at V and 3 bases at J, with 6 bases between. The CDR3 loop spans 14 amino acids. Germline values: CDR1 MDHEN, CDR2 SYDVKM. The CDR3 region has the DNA TGTGCCAGCAGTTTATTGTCGGACACCGGGGAGCTGTTTTTT. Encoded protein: CASSLLSDTGELFF.

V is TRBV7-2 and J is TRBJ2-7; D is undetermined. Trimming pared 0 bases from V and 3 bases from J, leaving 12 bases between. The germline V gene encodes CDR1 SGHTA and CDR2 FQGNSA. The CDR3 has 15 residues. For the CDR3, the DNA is TGTGCCAGCAGCTTAGCGGAGACCATGTTCTACGAGCAGTACTTC. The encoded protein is CASSLAETMFYEQYF.

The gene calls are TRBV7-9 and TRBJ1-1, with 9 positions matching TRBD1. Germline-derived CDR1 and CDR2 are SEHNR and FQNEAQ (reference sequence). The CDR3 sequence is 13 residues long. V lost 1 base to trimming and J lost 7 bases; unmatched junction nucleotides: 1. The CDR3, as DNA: TGTGCCAGCAGCTTAGTGGGACAGGGTGAAGCTTTCTTT. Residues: CASSLVGQGEAFF.

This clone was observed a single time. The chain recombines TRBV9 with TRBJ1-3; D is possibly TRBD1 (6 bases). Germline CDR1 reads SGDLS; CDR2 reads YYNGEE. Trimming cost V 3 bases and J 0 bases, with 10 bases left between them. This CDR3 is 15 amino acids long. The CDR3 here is CASSEAGVSGNTIYF. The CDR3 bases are TGTGCCAGCAGCGAAGCAGGGGTCTCTGGAAACACCATATATTTT.

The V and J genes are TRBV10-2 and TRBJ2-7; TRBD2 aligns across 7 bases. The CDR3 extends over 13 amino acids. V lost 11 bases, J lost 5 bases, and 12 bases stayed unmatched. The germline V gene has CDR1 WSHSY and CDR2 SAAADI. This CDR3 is CAAGEVVRHEQYF. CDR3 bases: TGCGCCGCGGGGGAGGTGGTAAGACACGAGCAGTACTTC.

Here the CDR3 DNA reads TGTGCCAGCAGCGTAGTGGGCGCCGCCCAAGAGACCCAGTACTTC. This encodes CASSVVGAAQETQYF. The rearrangement joins TRBV9 to TRBJ2-5; D gene unclear. Germline V gene data show CDR1 as SGDLS and CDR2 as YYNGEE. This CDR3 has 15 residues. The ends were cut back, 0 bases at V and 1 base at J, with 10 bases in the middle. The full variable domain, with the rest looked up from reference TRBV9 and TRBJ2-5, is DSGVTQTPKHLITATGQRVTLRCSPRSGDLSVYWYQQSLDQGLQFLIQYYNGEERAKGNILERFSAQQFPDLHSELNLSSLELGDSALYFCASSVVGAAQETQYFGPGTRLLVL.